These T cell receptor beta chains were read from a single sample in a study of T cells in Graves' hyperthyroidism and ophthalmopathy. TCRdb re-derived calls from the multiplex PCR reads in MiXCR, one entry per CDR3 protein. The table records hundreds of thousands of distinct CDR3 sequences, about 17% of them present only once. Material: blood. The source is a woman between 50 and 59 years old with Graves' hyperthyroidism that later progressed to Graves' ophthalmopathy. The CDR3 runs from the conserved cysteine through the conserved F or W. Each record gives: V gene, J gene, clone size, D gene, CDR3 DNA, CDR3 protein. The D gene is left open where the match is weak. Clone size appears in some rows only: once, few, many, or a class for an expanded clone.

v_gene: TRBV18
j_gene: TRBJ1-1
abundance: many
d_gene: -
CDR3nt: TGTGCCAGCTCACCAGACGGGAACACTGAAGCTTTCTTT
CDR3aa: CASSPDGNTEAFF

v_gene: TRBV13
j_gene: TRBJ2-5
abundance: -
d_gene: TRBD2
CDR3nt: TGTGCCAGCAGCTCAAGCGGGAAGTACCAAGAGACCCAGTACTTC
CDR3aa: CASSSSGKYQETQYF

v_gene: TRBV11-3
j_gene: TRBJ2-5
abundance: many
d_gene: -
CDR3nt: TGTGCCAGCAGCGTCCGGGAACAAGAGACCCAGTACTTC
CDR3aa: CASSVREQETQYF

v_gene: TRBV7-2
j_gene: TRBJ2-5
abundance: few
d_gene: -
CDR3nt: TGTGCCAGCAGCTTTTCACGGGGGCGCCAAGAGACCCAGTACTTC
CDR3aa: CASSFSRGRQETQYF

v_gene: TRBV20-1
j_gene: TRBJ2-3
abundance: many
d_gene: -
CDR3nt: TGCAGTGCTAGGGTACCCTCCCACGGAGATACGCAGTATTTT
CDR3aa: CSARVPSHGDTQYF

v_gene: TRBV28
j_gene: TRBJ2-1
abundance: -
d_gene: -
CDR3nt: TGTGCCAGCAGCCAATTTCTAGGGGTCGGGCAGTTCTTC
CDR3aa: CASSQFLGVGQFF

v_gene: TRBV7-3
j_gene: TRBJ1-2
abundance: -
d_gene: TRBD1
CDR3nt: TGTGCCAGCAGCTCCGCCGGGACAGGGGGTTTTGATGGCTACACCTTC
CDR3aa: CASSSAGTGGFDGYTF

v_gene: TRBV6-6
j_gene: TRBJ2-7
abundance: many
d_gene: -
CDR3nt: TGTGCCAGCAGTTACTTGTCCCGGACATCGACCTACGAGCAGTACTTC
CDR3aa: CASSYLSRTSTYEQYF

v_gene: TRBV27
j_gene: TRBJ2-7
abundance: -
d_gene: -
CDR3nt: TGTGCCAGCAGTTTAAGGGCGGACGGCTCCTACGAGCAGTACTTC
CDR3aa: CASSLRADGSYEQYF

v_gene: TRBV27
j_gene: TRBJ1-2
abundance: -
d_gene: TRBD1
CDR3nt: TGTGCCAGCAGTTATAGGGACAGGGTCGGCGGCTACACCTTC
CDR3aa: CASSYRDRVGGYTF

v_gene: TRBV5-6
j_gene: TRBJ1-5
abundance: -
d_gene: -
CDR3nt: TGTGCCAGCAGCGTCCGTGCCTTGGTCCGGGACGGCTTACCCCAGCATTTT
CDR3aa: CASSVRALVRDGLPQHF

v_gene: TRBV2
j_gene: TRBJ2-3
abundance: many
d_gene: -
CDR3nt: TGTGCCAGCAGTGCCGCCGGGACTCTAACAGATACGCAGTATTTT
CDR3aa: CASSAAGTLTDTQYF

v_gene: TRBV29-1
j_gene: TRBJ1-1
abundance: -
d_gene: TRBD1
CDR3nt: TGCAGCGCACGCAGGGGGATCTTCACTGAAGCTTTCTTT
CDR3aa: CSARRGIFTEAFF

v_gene: TRBV12-3/TRBV12-4
j_gene: TRBJ2-3
abundance: many
d_gene: -
CDR3nt: TGTGCCAGCGGAAATAGGATAGCAATCCAAGGCACAGATACGCAGTATTTT
CDR3aa: CASGNRIAIQGTDTQYF

v_gene: TRBV7-2
j_gene: TRBJ2-2
abundance: few
d_gene: TRBD2
CDR3nt: TGTGCCAGCAGCTTAGGGACTAGTTTGGCTGGGGAGCTGTTTTTT
CDR3aa: CASSLGTSLAGELFF

v_gene: TRBV12-3/TRBV12-4
j_gene: TRBJ1-1
abundance: -
d_gene: -
CDR3nt: TGTGCCAGCAGTCCTATCGGGGAGGGCACTGAAGCTTTCTTT
CDR3aa: CASSPIGEGTEAFF

v_gene: TRBV12-3/TRBV12-4
j_gene: TRBJ2-5
abundance: few
d_gene: TRBD2
CDR3nt: TGTGCCAGCAGCGGGGGGGCGGTGTACTTC
CDR3aa: CASSGGAVYF

v_gene: TRBV10-1
j_gene: TRBJ2-1
abundance: few
d_gene: -
CDR3nt: TGCGCCAGCAGTGATACGGGGCGATATACCTACAATGAGCAGTTCTTC
CDR3aa: CASSDTGRYTYNEQFF